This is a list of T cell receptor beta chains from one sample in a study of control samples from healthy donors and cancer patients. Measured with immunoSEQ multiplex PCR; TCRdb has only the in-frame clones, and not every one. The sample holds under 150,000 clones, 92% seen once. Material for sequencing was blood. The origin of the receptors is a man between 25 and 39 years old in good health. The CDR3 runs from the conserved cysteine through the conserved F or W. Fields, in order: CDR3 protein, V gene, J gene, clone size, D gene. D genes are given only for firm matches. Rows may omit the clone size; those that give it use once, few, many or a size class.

CAWSNRTGKASQPQHF,TRBV30,TRBJ1-5,-,TRBD1
CASSDSGEGEQFF,TRBV6-4,TRBJ2-1,few,-
CASNGRGGEAFF,TRBV2,TRBJ1-1,-,-
CASTDPPGTTNEKLFF,TRBV6-1,TRBJ1-4,-,-
CASSLPGPLQPLHF,TRBV4-1,TRBJ1-6,-,-
CASRSSNSGANVLTF,TRBV28,TRBJ2-6,once,-
CSVENGETQYF,TRBV29-1,TRBJ2-5,-,-
CASSHGPGGSNEQFF,TRBV27,TRBJ2-1,-,TRBD2
CASSHGNNQPQHF,TRBV3-1/TRBV3-2,TRBJ1-5,-,-
CASSLYREVWDTGELFF,TRBV11-2,TRBJ2-2,few,-
CASSLGGNTEAFF,TRBV5-6,TRBJ1-1,-,-
CASSFVQGNQPQHF,TRBV12-1,TRBJ1-5,-,-